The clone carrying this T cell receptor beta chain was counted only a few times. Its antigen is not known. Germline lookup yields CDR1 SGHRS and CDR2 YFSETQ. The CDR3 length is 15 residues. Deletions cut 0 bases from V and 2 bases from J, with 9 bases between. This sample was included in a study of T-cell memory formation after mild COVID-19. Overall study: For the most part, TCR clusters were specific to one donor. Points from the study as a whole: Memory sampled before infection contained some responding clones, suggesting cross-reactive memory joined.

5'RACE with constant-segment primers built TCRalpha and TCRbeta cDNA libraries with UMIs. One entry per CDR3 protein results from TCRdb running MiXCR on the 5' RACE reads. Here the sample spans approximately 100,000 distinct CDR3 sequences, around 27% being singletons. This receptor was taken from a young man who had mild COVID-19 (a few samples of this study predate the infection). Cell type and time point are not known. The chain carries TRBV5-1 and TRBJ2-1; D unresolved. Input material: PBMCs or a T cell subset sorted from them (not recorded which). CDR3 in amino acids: CASSLGHLTYNEQFF. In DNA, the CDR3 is TGCGCCAGCAGCTTGGGGCACCTCACCTACAATGAGCAGTTCTTC.